The 19 T cell receptor beta chains reported below all come from one sample, sequenced in a study of radiotherapy plus CTLA-4 blockade in lung cancer (dated by TCRdb to 2017 to 2018). Library creation used the immunoSEQ multiplex PCR assay. Held by TCRdb, this immuneACCESS table contains in-frame sequences only and omits some clones. Under half of the omission traces to an unresolved V gene where checked; the cause of the rest is unknown. In all, the sample holds about 59,000 clones, and approximately 68% of those were seen once. Together, the top ten hold about 8.5% of the sample. The input for sequencing was peripheral blood, taken from a patient treated with radiotherapy plus ipilimumab. These receptors were collected from a human donor with non-small cell lung cancer whose response to radiotherapy plus ipilimumab could not be evaluated.

This sequence joins TRBV29-1 and TRBJ2-1; TRBD2 aligns across 7 bases. Trimming cost V 1 base and J 4 bases; bases outside gene matches: 10. This CDR3 has 16 residues. Germline V gives CDR1 SQVTM, CDR2 ANQGSEA. Written as DNA, the CDR3 is TGCAGCGTTGAAGGCATGCTTAGGGAGGGGTACAATGAGCAGTTCTTC. It translates to CSVEGMLREGYNEQFF.

The chain carries TRBV9 and TRBJ2-7; possible D gene TRBD2, 6 bases. The CDR3 consists of 18 residues. V dropped 2 bases and J dropped 0 bases, with 21 bases sitting between them. Germline values: CDR1 SGDLS, CDR2 YYNGEE. The DNA for the CDR3 is TGTGCCAGCAGCGTTGCCGCCCCGGGGGATGGAGTCTCCTACGAGCAGTACTTC. Translated: CASSVAAPGDGVSYEQYF.

The CDR3 DNA is TGTGCCAGCAGCTTGACCCGGGGGGCCCAGATACTTTACAATGAGCAGTTCTTC. Protein product: CASSLTRGAQILYNEQFF. The chain is built from TRBV5-6 and TRBJ2-1, with TRBD2 as a possible D gene (7 bases). CDR1 and CDR2 (germline): SGHDT, YYEEEE. Trimming stripped 1 base from V and 4 bases from J, with 21 bases between. CDR3 length equals 18 residues.

This chain connects TRBV29-1 to TRBJ1-2, with D perhaps matching TRBD1 (5 bases). The CDR3 is 14 residues long. CDR1 and CDR2 (germline): SQVTM, ANQGSEA. With 1 base removed from V and 2 bases from J, the gap between germline ends came to 11 bases. CDR3 nucleotides: TGCAGCGTTGAAGGAAGGCGGGGGAACTATGGCTACACCTTC. The encoded protein is CSVEGRRGNYGYTF.

This sequence joins TRBV6-1 and TRBJ2-5; maybe TRBD1 (6 bases). The DNA end is a closer match to TRBJ2-7, so the J assignment may be wrong. The CDR3 covers 14 residues. Germline V gives CDR1 MNHNS, CDR2 SASEGT. In DNA form, the CDR3 reads TGTGCCAGAGATACAGGGAACCACTCCTACGAGCAGTACTTC. Translating it yields CARDTGNHSYEQYF.

The chain has TRBV18 and TRBJ2-1; TRBD2 matches 7 bases. CDR1 is KGHSH, CDR2 LQKENI, per germline. The V segment lost 6 bases and the J segment 7 bases; nucleotides outside the gene matches: 15. This CDR3 has 16 amino acids. CDR3 in DNA: TGTGCCAGCTCCCTTCGACTAGCTGGGGGTTGGAATGAGCAGTTCTTC. It specifies CASSLRLAGGWNEQFF.

This clone has a single count. This chain joins TRBV5-1 and TRBJ1-1; D possibly corresponds to TRBD1 (5 bases). CDR1 and CDR2 (germline): SGHRS, YFSETQ. The CDR3 covers 13 residues. The germline V and J ends were trimmed by 4 bases and 4 bases, with 11 bases remaining between them. CDR3 nucleotides: TGCGCCAGCAGCAAGGAGGGACGCACTGAAGCTTTCTTT. Amino acid sequence: CASSKEGRTEAFF.

This clone was seen once. The chain is built from TRBV27 and TRBJ1-2, with 8 bases fitting TRBD1. Trimming removed 5 bases from V and 2 bases from J; junction bases left unmatched: 1. The CDR3 has 13 amino acids. The germline V gene encodes CDR1 MNHEY and CDR2 SMNVEV (reference sequence). CDR3 bases: TGTGCCAGCAGTCGGACAGGGAACTATGGCTACACCTTC. Translating gives CASSRTGNYGYTF.

This clone was detected once. The rearrangement uses TRBV7-2 and TRBJ2-5; D unresolved. V lost 1 base and J 1 base, leaving 7 bases between the germline ends. This CDR3 is built from 14 residues. Germline loops: CDR1 SGHTA, CDR2 FQGNSA. As DNA, the CDR3 is TGTGCCAGCAGCTTAGAATTCTTCCAAGAGACCCAGTACTTC. It specifies CASSLEFFQETQYF.

This chain connects TRBV11-3 to TRBJ1-1; weak D call: TRBD1 (6 bases). The ends were cut back, 1 base at V and 7 bases at J, with 10 bases in the middle. The germline V gene has CDR1 SGHNT and CDR2 YENEEA. CDR3 length: 13 amino acids. The CDR3 DNA reads as TGTGCCAGCAGCTTAGGAGGACAGTTTGAAGCTTTCTTT. Translation gives CASSLGGQFEAFF.

The chain is built from TRBV11-3 and TRBJ1-1, with D possibly TRBD1 on 6 matching bases. CDR1 and CDR2 from the germline V gene are SGHNT and YENEEA. The CDR3 runs 12 residues. Trimming removed 1 base at V and 9 bases at J, with 9 bases between. CDR3 in amino acids: CASSLGQEKAFF. CDR3 DNA: TGTGCCAGCAGCTTAGGACAGGAAAAAGCTTTCTTT.

This rearrangement joins TRBV9 to TRBJ2-1; 9 nucleotides align to TRBD1. The CDR3 covers 16 residues. The V and J ends lost 3 bases and 4 bases, in that order; junction bases with no gene match: 8. Per germline, CDR1 SGDLS and CDR2 YYNGEE. CDR3 in DNA: TGTGCCAGCAGCGGAGGGACAGGGACGAGATACAATGAGCAGTTCTTC. This encodes CASSGGTGTRYNEQFF.

The V and J genes are TRBV14 and TRBJ2-3; maybe TRBD2 (6 bases). The length of the CDR3 is 17 residues. Germline-derived CDR1 and CDR2 are SGHDN and FVKESK. V dropped 2 bases and J dropped 2 bases, with 17 bases sitting between them. The CDR3 region has the DNA TGTGCCAGCAGCCAAAAGAAAGGTGGAGGGGCCACAGATACGCAGTATTTT. Its protein product is CASSQKKGGGATDTQYF.

This clone was counted a few times. The chain joins TRBV19 to TRBJ1-2; D perhaps matches TRBD1 (5 bases). The CDR3 runs to 12 residues. V was cut by 7 bases and J by 3 bases, with 9 bases left in between. Germline V gene sequence: CDR1 LNHDA, CDR2 SQIVND (reference sequence). CDR3 protein: CASTTGHYGYTF. The CDR3 bases are TGTGCCAGTACTACAGGCCACTATGGCTACACCTTC.

The chain carries TRBV2 and TRBJ2-2; the match to TRBD2 covers 14 bases. This CDR3 has 15 residues. Germline V gives CDR1 SNHLY, CDR2 FYNNEI. V lost 7 bases, J lost 7 bases, and 5 bases stayed unmatched. CDR3 sequence (DNA): TGTGCCAGCACGGGACTAGCGGGAGCGGTCGGGGAGCTGTTTTTT. It encodes CASTGLAGAVGELFF.

The chain is built from TRBV15 and TRBJ1-1; the match to TRBD1 covers 7 bases. Germline V gene sequence: CDR1 LNHNV, CDR2 YYDKDF (reference sequence). The V gene end was trimmed by 5 bases and the J gene end by 1 base; junction bases not matched to a gene: 4. This CDR3 comprises 14 residues. CDR3 nucleotides: TGTGCCACCAGCGCACAGGGGTCGAACACTGAAGCTTTCTTT. Its translation: CATSAQGSNTEAFF.

CDR3 residues: CASSLVPEGTQYF. The CDR3 nucleotides are TGTGCCAGCAGCTTAGTGCCGGAGGGGACCCAGTACTTC. This rearrangement joins TRBV7-2 to TRBJ2-5; a weak D match, TRBD2 (6 bases). CDR1 SGHTA and CDR2 FQGNSA come from the germline V gene. The CDR3 has 13 amino acids. The V end lost 1 base, the J end lost 7 bases, and 10 bases lay between the germline ends.

The gene calls are TRBV2 and TRBJ1-1; D not certain. The CDR3 runs 16 residues. Trimming shortened V by 0 bases and J by 11 bases, and 22 bases separated the two germline ends. Per the germline V gene, CDR1 is SNHLY and CDR2 is FYNNEI. The CDR3 spells CASSEALPPQSVIAFF. CDR3 bases: TGTGCCAGCAGTGAAGCGCTTCCCCCCCAGAGCGTGATTGCTTTCTTT. The whole variable domain, filled in from reference TRBV2 and TRBJ1-1, reads EPEVTQTPSHQVTQMGQEVILRCVPISNHLYFYWYRQILGQKVEFLVSFYNNEISEKSEIFDDQFSVERPDGSNFTLKIRSTKLEDSAMYFCASSEALPPQSVIAFFGQGTRLTVV.

The CDR3 spells CASSISGGGSYEQYF. The DNA for the CDR3 is TGTGCCAGCAGCATTAGCGGGGGGGGAAGCTACGAGCAGTACTTC. This chain links TRBV7-2 with TRBJ2-7, with 11 bases lining up with TRBD2. Germline CDR1 SGHTA, CDR2 FQGNSA. This CDR3 is built from 15 residues. J lost 3 bases, V lost 5 bases, and 6 bases had no gene match.